A selection of T cell receptor beta chains follows, all from one sample in a study of cytomegalovirus exposure and HLA in healthy donors. Some clones are missing from TCRdb's copy, which holds only in-frame ones; the method was immunoSEQ multiplex PCR. The sample lists about 120,000 clones, about three quarters occurring once. The sequenced material came from PBMCs. These receptors were taken from a woman between 40 and 50 years old in good health and CMV-seronegative. Both conserved end residues are part of each CDR3. A D gene is named only where the DNA matches it firmly. Size tells how often a clone was seen (once, few, many) or the class of an expanded clone, and some rows leave it out.

J gene,clone size,D gene,V gene,CDR3 protein,CDR3 DNA
TRBJ2-5,-,-,TRBV5-1,CASSAGTGETQYF,TGCGCCAGCAGCGCGGGAACGGGGGAGACCCAGTACTTC
TRBJ2-1,once,TRBD2,TRBV9,CATGRDNEQFF,TGTGCCACAGGGAGGGACAATGAGCAGTTCTTC
TRBJ1-1,-,-,TRBV7-9,CSSSLSGTMNTEAFF,TGTTCCAGCAGCTTATCCGGGACAATGAACACTGAAGCTTTCTTT
TRBJ2-1,-,-,TRBV6-5,CASSPDGLSYNEQFF,TGTGCCAGCAGCCCCGATGGCCTCTCCTACAATGAGCAGTTCTTC
TRBJ2-1,-,TRBD2,TRBV13,CASSLRGRPYNEQFF,TGTGCCAGCAGCTTACGCGGGAGGCCGTACAATGAGCAGTTCTTC
TRBJ2-7,-,-,TRBV5-4,CASSKQDYEQYF,TGTGCCAGCAGTAAACAGGACTACGAGCAGTACTTC
TRBJ2-7,-,-,TRBV28,CASSPQGYEQYF,TGTGCCAGCAGTCCCCAGGGCTACGAGCAGTACTTC
TRBJ1-3,-,-,TRBV7-6,CASSPLYSSLRLGNTIYF,TGTGCCAGCAGCCCCCTCTACTCTTCCCTACGGTTAGGAAACACCATATATTTT
TRBJ2-7,-,TRBD1,TRBV15,CATSRGDSISYEQYF,TGTGCCACCAGCAGAGGGGACAGCATCTCCTACGAGCAGTACTTC
TRBJ2-1,-,TRBD2,TRBV7-2,CASSLVSGSVSSYNEQFF,TGTGCCAGCAGCTTAGTTAGCGGGAGTGTGAGCTCCTACAATGAGCAGTTCTTC
TRBJ1-1,-,-,TRBV27,CASSLSRTASYTEAFF,TGTGCCAGCAGTTTATCCCGGACAGCCTCATACACTGAAGCTTTCTTT
TRBJ1-1,-,-,TRBV5-4,CASSLGAGVVRTTEAFF,TGTGCCAGCAGCTTGGGGGCAGGGGTTGTAAGGACGACTGAAGCTTTCTTT
TRBJ2-4,-,TRBD1,TRBV28,CASSSAGTGENSQYF,TGTGCCAGCAGCTCCGCGGGGACAGGGGAAAACAGTCAGTACTTC
TRBJ2-2,-,TRBD1,TRBV15,CATSSGQGHGELFF,TGTGCCACCAGCAGCGGACAGGGCCACGGGGAGCTGTTTTTT
TRBJ2-1,-,TRBD1,TRBV5-5,CASSWGQGAYNEQFF,TGTGCCAGCAGCTGGGGACAGGGTGCCTACAATGAGCAGTTCTTC
TRBJ2-5,-,TRBD2,TRBV27,CASGPGLAGQETQYF,TGTGCCAGCGGGCCGGGACTAGCGGGTCAAGAGACCCAGTACTTC
TRBJ1-5,-,TRBD1,TRBV10-3,CATRGGDSNQPQHF,TGTGCCACGCGAGGGGGCGATAGCAATCAGCCCCAGCATTTT
TRBJ2-7,-,TRBD1,TRBV5-1,CASSLGGTGRYEQYF,TGCGCCAGCAGCTTGGGGGGGACAGGGCGCTACGAGCAGTACTTC
TRBJ2-1,few,TRBD2,TRBV4-3,CASSQGAGGTFNEQFF,TGCGCCAGCAGCCAAGGGGCGGGAGGGACCTTCAATGAGCAGTTCTTC
TRBJ2-3,-,TRBD2,TRBV29-1,CSVKVGGTDTQYF,TGCAGCGTCAAAGTGGGGGGGACAGATACGCAGTATTTT
TRBJ2-2,once,-,TRBV5-1,CASSFGAGMNTGELFF,TGCGCCAGCAGCTTCGGGGCGGGAATGAACACCGGGGAGCTGTTTTTT
TRBJ2-7,-,TRBD2,TRBV7-9,CASSPVVSGGSYEQYF,TGTGCCAGCAGCCCGGTCGTCAGCGGGGGCTCCTACGAGCAGTACTTC
TRBJ2-1,-,TRBD2,TRBV4-2,CASSSTSGRAYNEQFF,TGTGCCAGCAGCTCTACTAGCGGGAGGGCCTACAATGAGCAGTTCTTC
TRBJ2-7,-,-,TRBV28,CASSGPGRYEQYF,TGTGCCAGCAGCGGCCCAGGGAGGTACGAGCAGTACTTC
TRBJ2-4,-,-,TRBV7-2,CASREQGSQYF,TGTGCCAGCAGGGAACAGGGAAGTCAGTACTTC
TRBJ2-7,-,-,TRBV28,CASSLIGLNYEQYF,TGTGCCAGCAGCCTTATAGGACTCAACTACGAGCAGTACTTC
TRBJ1-5,-,-,TRBV6-1,CASSEVGGINQPQHF,TGTGCCAGCAGTGAAGTCGGGGGAATTAATCAGCCCCAGCATTTT
TRBJ2-2,-,-,TRBV5-1,CASSLFPSDTGELFF,TGCGCCAGCAGCTTGTTTCCTAGTGACACCGGGGAGCTGTTTTTT
TRBJ2-1,-,TRBD2,TRBV7-9,CASSAPFRLAAYNEQFF,TGTGCCAGCAGCGCCCCCTTCCGACTAGCGGCCTACAATGAGCAGTTCTTC
TRBJ2-3,-,-,TRBV28,CASARGGDTQYF,TGTGCCAGCGCGCGGGGCGGGGATACGCAGTATTTT
TRBJ1-5,-,TRBD1,TRBV19,CASTGQGLSQPQHF,TGTGCCAGTACGGGACAGGGATTAAGTCAGCCCCAGCATTTT
TRBJ2-7,-,-,TRBV28,CASSLAYEQYF,TGTGCCAGCAGTCTCGCCTACGAGCAGTACTTC
TRBJ1-1,-,-,TRBV5-1,CASSLAAENTEAFF,TGCGCCAGCAGCTTGGCCGCAGAGAACACTGAAGCTTTCTTT
TRBJ2-7,-,-,TRBV2,CASSEERMLYEQYF,TGTGCCAGCAGTGAAGAGAGGATGCTTTACGAGCAGTACTTC
TRBJ2-2,few,-,TRBV5-1,CASSLATMNTGELFF,TGCGCCAGCAGCTTGGCCACTATGAACACCGGGGAGCTGTTTTTT
TRBJ2-3,-,TRBD2,TRBV29-1,CSVPRGLAGRTDTQYF,TGCAGCGTCCCAAGGGGACTAGCGGGACGCACAGATACGCAGTATTTT
TRBJ2-3,-,-,TRBV9,CAGSRGSRITDTQYF,TGTGCCGGATCTAGAGGGTCGCGAATCACAGATACGCAGTATTTT
TRBJ1-5,-,TRBD1,TRBV18,CASSPTTGTYRSQHF,TGTGCCAGCTCACCAACGACAGGGACCTATCGTTCCCAGCATTTT
TRBJ2-7,-,TRBD2,TRBV9,CASSVRGDGSYEQYF,TGTGCCAGCAGCGTACGGGGGGACGGCTCCTACGAGCAGTACTTC
TRBJ1-4,-,-,TRBV5-4,CASSLTGATNEKLFF,TGTGCCAGCAGCTTGACGGGAGCAACTAATGAAAAACTGTTTTTT